This T cell receptor (beta chain) stems from a study of CXCR3-negative and CXCR3-positive naive CD8 T cells. As for this clonotype: Its antigen remains unidentified.

Study-level findings and limits: For the naive subsets, surface CD5 was similar, and TCR strength was inferred from TRB CDR3 properties. Compared with CXCR3-negative naive cells, CXCR3-positive naive cells showed more hydrophobic TRB CDR3s. TRBV-TRBJ usage matched between naive CXCR3-negative and CXCR3-positive cells but not between memory cells.

CDR3 size: 13 residues. Germline values: CDR1 MGHDK, CDR2 SYGVNS. In preparing the TRB cDNA libraries, 5' RACE with UMI labels was used. TCRdb reprocessed the 5' RACE reads and keeps a single row for each CDR3 protein, giving no DNA. This table lists tens of thousands of distinct CDR3 sequences. Definition of naive CD8+ T cells rested on a CD45RO-CCR7+CD27+CD95- profile. The chain combines TRBV25-1 with TRBJ2-1; TCRdb gives TRBD2 as the D gene, but with no DNA this cannot be confirmed. The origin of this receptor is a human donor in good health. Some clones in this sample may be carry-over from other donors' samples. Source material: naive CXCR3+ CD8+ T cells from blood. The subset denotes: CD45RO-CCR7+CD27+CD95- naive CD8+ T cells expressing CXCR3 (TNR3+). The CDR3 loop reads CASSGRTSGEQFF.